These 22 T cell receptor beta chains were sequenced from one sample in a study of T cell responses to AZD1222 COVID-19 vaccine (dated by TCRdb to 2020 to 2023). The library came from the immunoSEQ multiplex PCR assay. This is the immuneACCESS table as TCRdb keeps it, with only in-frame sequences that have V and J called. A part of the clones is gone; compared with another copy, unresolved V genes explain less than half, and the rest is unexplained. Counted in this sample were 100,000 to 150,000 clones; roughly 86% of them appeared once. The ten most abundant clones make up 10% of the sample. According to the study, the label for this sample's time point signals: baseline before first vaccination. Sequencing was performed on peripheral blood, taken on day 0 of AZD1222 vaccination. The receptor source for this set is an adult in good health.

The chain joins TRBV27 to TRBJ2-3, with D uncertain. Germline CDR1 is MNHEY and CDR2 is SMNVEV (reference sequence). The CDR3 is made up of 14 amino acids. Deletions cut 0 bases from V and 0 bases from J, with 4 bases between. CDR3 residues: CASSLSASTDTQYF. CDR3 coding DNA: TGTGCCAGCAGTTTATCGGCTAGCACAGATACGCAGTATTTT.

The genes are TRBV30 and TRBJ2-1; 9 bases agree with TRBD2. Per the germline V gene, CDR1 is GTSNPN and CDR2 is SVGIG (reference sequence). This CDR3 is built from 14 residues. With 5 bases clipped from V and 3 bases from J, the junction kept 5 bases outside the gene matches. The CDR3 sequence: CAWGYSGGYNEQFF. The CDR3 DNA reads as TGTGCCTGGGGTTATAGCGGGGGCTACAATGAGCAGTTCTTC.

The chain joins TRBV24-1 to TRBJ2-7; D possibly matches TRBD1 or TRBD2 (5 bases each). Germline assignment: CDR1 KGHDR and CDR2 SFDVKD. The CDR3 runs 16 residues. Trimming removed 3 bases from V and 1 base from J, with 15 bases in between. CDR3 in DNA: TGTGCCACCAGTGATGGGGGACCGGGGCAGTCCTACGAGCAGTACTTC. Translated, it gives CATSDGGPGQSYEQYF.

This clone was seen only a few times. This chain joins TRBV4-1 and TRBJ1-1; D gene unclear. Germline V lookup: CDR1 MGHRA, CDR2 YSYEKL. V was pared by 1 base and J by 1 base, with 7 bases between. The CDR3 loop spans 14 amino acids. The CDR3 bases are TGCGCCAGCAGCCAAGTGACCCGGAACACTGAAGCTTTCTTT. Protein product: CASSQVTRNTEAFF.

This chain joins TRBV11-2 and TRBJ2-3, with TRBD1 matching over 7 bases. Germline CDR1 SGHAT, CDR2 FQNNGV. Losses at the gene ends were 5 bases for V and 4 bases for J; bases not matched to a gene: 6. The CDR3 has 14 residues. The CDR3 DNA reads TGTGCCAGCAGCCGTAACAGGGGATCAGATACGCAGTATTTT. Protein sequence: CASSRNRGSDTQYF.

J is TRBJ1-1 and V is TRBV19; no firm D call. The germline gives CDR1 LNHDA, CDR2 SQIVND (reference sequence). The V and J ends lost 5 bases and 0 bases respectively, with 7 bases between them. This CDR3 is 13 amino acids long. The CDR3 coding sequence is TGTGCCAGTAGTCCCCGAATGAACACTGAAGCTTTCTTT. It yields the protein CASSPRMNTEAFF.

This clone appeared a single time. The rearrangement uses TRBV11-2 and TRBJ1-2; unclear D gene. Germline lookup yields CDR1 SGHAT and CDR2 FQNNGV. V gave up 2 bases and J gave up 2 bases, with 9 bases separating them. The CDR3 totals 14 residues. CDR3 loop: CASSLYVENYGYTF. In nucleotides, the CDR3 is TGTGCCAGCAGCTTATATGTTGAGAACTATGGCTACACCTTC. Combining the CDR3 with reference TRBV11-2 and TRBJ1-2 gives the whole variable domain EAGVAQSPRYKIIEKRQSVAFWCNPISGHATLYWYQQILGQGPKLLIQFQNNGVVDDSQLPKDRFSAERLKGVDSTLKIQPAKLEDSAVYLCASSLYVENYGYTFGSGTRLTVV.

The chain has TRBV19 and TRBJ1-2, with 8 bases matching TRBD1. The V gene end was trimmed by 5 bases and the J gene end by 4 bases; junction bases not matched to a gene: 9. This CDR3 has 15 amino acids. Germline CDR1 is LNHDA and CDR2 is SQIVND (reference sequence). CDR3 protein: CASSGGTGPTYGYTF. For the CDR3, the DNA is TGTGCCAGTAGTGGAGGGACAGGACCGACCTATGGCTACACCTTC.

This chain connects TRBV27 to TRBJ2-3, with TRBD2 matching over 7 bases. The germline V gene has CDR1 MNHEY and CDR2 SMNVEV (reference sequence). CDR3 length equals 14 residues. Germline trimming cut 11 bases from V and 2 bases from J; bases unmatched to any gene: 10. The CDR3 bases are TGTGCCGACAGCGGCGGGAGCGACACAGATACGCAGTATTTT. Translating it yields CADSGGSDTDTQYF.

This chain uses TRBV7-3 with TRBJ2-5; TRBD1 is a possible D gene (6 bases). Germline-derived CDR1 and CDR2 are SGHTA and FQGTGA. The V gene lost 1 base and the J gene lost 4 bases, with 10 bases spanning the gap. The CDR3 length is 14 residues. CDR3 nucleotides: TGTGCCAGCAGCTTAATTGGGGGCGGAGAGACCCAGTACTTC. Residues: CASSLIGGGETQYF.

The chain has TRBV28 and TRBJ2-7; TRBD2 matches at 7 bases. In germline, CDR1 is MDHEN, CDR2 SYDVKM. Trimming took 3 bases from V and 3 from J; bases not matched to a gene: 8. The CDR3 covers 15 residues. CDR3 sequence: CASSFGGSVFYEQYF. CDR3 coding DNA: TGTGCCAGCAGTTTCGGGGGGAGCGTTTTCTACGAGCAGTACTTC. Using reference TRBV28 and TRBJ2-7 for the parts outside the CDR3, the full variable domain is DVKVTQSSRYLVKRTGEKVFLECVQDMDHENMFWYRQDPGLGLRLIYFSYDVKMKEKGDIPEGYSVSREKKERFSLILESASTNQTSMYLCASSFGGSVFYEQYFGPGTRLTVT.

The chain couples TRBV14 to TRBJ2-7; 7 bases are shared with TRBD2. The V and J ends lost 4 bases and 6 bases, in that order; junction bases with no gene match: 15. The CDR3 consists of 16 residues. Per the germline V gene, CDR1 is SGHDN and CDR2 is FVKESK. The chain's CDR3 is CASSRTLGGGWREQYF. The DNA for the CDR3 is TGTGCCAGCAGCCGGACCCTTGGGGGGGGTTGGCGCGAGCAGTACTTC.

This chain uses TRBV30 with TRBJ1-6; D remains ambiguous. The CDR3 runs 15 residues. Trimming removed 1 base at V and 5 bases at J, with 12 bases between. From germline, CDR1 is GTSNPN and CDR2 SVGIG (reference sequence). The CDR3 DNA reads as TGTGCCTGGAGTGAATTAGGGCAGCATAATTCACCCCTCCACTTT. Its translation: CAWSELGQHNSPLHF.

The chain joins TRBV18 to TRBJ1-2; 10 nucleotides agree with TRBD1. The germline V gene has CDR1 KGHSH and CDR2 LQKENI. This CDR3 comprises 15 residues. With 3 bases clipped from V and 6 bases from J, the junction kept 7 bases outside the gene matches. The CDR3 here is CASSPGGTGANGYTF. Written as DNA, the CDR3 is TGTGCCAGCTCACCGGGGGGGACAGGGGCGAATGGCTACACCTTC.

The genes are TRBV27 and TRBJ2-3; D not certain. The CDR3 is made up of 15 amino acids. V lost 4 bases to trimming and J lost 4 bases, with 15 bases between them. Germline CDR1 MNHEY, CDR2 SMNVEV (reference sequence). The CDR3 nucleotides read TGTGCCAGCAGTTCCGCTGGCAGGTTCGCAGATACGCAGTATTTT. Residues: CASSSAGRFADTQYF.

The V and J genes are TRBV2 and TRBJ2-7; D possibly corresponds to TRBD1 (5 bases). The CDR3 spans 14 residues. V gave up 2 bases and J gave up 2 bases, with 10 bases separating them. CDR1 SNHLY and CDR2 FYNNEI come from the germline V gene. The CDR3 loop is CASSERRVPYEQYF. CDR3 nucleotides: TGTGCCAGCAGTGAACGCAGGGTCCCCTACGAGCAGTACTTC.

CDR3 region: CASSQPPNNNEQFF. CDR3 coding DNA: TGCGCCAGCAGCCAGCCCCCTAACAACAATGAGCAGTTCTTC. The rearrangement joins TRBV4-1 to TRBJ2-1; no definite D call. V lost 3 bases to trimming and J lost 5 bases, with 11 bases between them. The CDR3 is 14 residues long. Germline V gene sequence: CDR1 MGHRA, CDR2 YSYEKL.

CDR3 coding DNA: TGTGCCAGCAGTCAGGGGGGGCCCGGGGCGGTAGCTTTCTTT. It yields the protein CASSQGGPGAVAFF. This sequence joins TRBV6-5 and TRBJ1-1; TRBD1 matches at 7 bases. Trimming cost V 5 bases and J 10 bases; bases outside gene matches: 13. This CDR3 is 14 amino acids long. Germline assignment: CDR1 MNHEY and CDR2 SVGAGI.

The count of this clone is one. Written as DNA, the CDR3 is TGTGCCAGCAGGGAGAGAAACTCCTACAATGAGCAGTTCTTC. Translation gives CASRERNSYNEQFF. This chain links TRBV27 with TRBJ2-1, with D hard to call. The germline V gene has CDR1 MNHEY and CDR2 SMNVEV (reference sequence). Trimming stripped 6 bases from V and 0 bases from J, with 9 bases between. There are 14 residues in the CDR3.

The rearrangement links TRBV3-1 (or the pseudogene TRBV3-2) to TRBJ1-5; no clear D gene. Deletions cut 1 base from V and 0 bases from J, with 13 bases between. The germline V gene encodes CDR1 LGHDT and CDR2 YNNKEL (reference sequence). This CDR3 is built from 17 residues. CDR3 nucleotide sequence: TGTGCCAGCAGCCAAGGGATGGGGAGCCATAGCAATCAGCCCCAGCATTTT. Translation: CASSQGMGSHSNQPQHF.

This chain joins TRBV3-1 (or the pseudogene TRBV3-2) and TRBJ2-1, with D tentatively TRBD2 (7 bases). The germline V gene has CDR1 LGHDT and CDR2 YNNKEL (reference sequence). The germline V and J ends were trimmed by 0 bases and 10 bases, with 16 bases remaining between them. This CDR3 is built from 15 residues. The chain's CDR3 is CASSQDLGGLGEQFF. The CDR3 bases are TGTGCCAGCAGCCAAGATTTGGGGGGGCTCGGAGAGCAGTTCTTC.

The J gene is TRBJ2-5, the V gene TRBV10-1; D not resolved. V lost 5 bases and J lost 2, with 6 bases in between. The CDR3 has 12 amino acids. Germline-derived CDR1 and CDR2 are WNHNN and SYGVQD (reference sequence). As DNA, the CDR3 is TGCGCCAGCAGTATAGAACAAGAGACCCAGTACTTC. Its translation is CASSIEQETQYF.